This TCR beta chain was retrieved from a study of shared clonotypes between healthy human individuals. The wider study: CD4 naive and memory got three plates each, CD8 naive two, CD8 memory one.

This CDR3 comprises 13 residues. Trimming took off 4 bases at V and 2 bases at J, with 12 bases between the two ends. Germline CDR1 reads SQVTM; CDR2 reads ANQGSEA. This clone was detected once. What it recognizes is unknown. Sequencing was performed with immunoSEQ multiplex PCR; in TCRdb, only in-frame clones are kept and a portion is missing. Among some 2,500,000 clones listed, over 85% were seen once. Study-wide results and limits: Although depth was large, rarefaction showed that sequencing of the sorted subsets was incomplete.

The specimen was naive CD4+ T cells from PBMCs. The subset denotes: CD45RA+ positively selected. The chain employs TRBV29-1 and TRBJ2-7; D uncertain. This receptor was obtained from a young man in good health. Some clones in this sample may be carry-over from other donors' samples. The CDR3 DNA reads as TGCAGCGTTGTTCTGCCCCAGACCTACGAGCAGTACTTC. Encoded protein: CSVVLPQTYEQYF.